The rows below give T cell receptor beta chains drawn from one sample of a study of T cells in Graves' hyperthyroidism and ophthalmopathy. MiXCR, applied by TCRdb to the multiplex PCR reads, yields one record per CDR3 protein. The sample includes nearly 600,000 distinct CDR3 sequences, 13% to 15% of them seen just once. The sample taken for sequencing was blood. The receptors stem from a woman under 30 with Graves' ophthalmopathy. Each CDR3 is given with its conserved first and last residue. The D gene is left open where the match is weak. A clone size is listed for some rows: how often the clone was seen (once, few, many), or a class if it is expanded.

J,D,size,V,length,CDR3,DNA
TRBJ2-2,TRBD2,many,TRBV20-1,16,CSAMGSWGGNTGELFF,TGCAGTGCTATGGGGTCCTGGGGGGGGAACACCGGGGAGCTGTTTTTT
TRBJ1-5,TRBD1,many,TRBV27,14,CASTPGQGNQPQHF,TGTGCCAGCACCCCGGGACAGGGCAATCAGCCCCAGCATTTT
TRBJ2-7,NA,few,TRBV6-1,12,CASTTGFDEQYF,TGTGCCAGCACCACGGGGTTTGACGAGCAGTACTTC
TRBJ2-1,TRBD1,few,TRBV19,14,CASSMGQGFDEQFF,TGTGCCAGTAGTATGGGACAGGGTTTCGATGAGCAGTTCTTC
TRBJ1-2,NA,many,TRBV2,14,CASSEARVHYGYTF,TGTGCCAGCAGTGAAGCGCGAGTACATTATGGCTACACCTTC
TRBJ2-7,TRBD2,few,TRBV20-1,14,CSARGGGRAYEQYF,TGCAGTGCTAGAGGCGGCGGGAGGGCCTACGAGCAGTACTTC
TRBJ1-1,NA,many,TRBV28,14,CASSNQGYGTEAFF,TGTGCCAGCAGTAACCAGGGGTATGGCACTGAAGCTTTCTTT
TRBJ2-1,TRBD2,NA,TRBV9,18,CASSARGMDGRAWNEQFF,TGTGCCAGCAGCGCCAGAGGCATGGACGGGAGGGCCTGGAATGAGCAGTTCTTC
TRBJ2-2,TRBD2,few,TRBV9,16,CASTRTSGLVGGELFF,TGTGCCAGCACCCGGACTAGCGGCCTCGTCGGCGGGGAGCTGTTTTTT
TRBJ2-7,TRBD1,NA,TRBV7-9,14,CASRPGQGLYEQYF,TGTGCCAGCAGGCCGGGACAGGGTTTGTACGAGCAGTACTTC
TRBJ2-7,NA,many,TRBV2,13,CASSEMGLGEQYF,TGTGCCAGCAGTGAGATGGGACTCGGCGAGCAGTACTTC
TRBJ2-3,NA,many,TRBV28,15,CASSIGSGTTDTQYF,TGTGCCAGCAGTATCGGTAGCGGTACTACAGATACGCAGTATTTT
TRBJ2-7,NA,many,TRBV9,14,CASSVDLGLYEQYF,TGTGCCAGCAGCGTAGATCTAGGACTCTACGAGCAGTACTTC
TRBJ2-7,NA,few,TRBV14,16,CASSLARGTGTYEQYF,TGTGCCAGCAGCCTGGCCCGGGGGACGGGGACCTACGAGCAGTACTTC
TRBJ1-2,NA,many,TRBV7-2,15,CASSPWWSSNYGYTF,TGTGCCAGCAGCCCCTGGTGGAGCTCTAACTATGGCTACACCTTC
TRBJ2-2,TRBD2,NA,TRBV12-5,17,CASGSPPGAGVPGELFF,TGTGCTAGTGGTTCCCCTCCAGGAGCGGGAGTTCCCGGGGAGCTGTTTTTT
TRBJ1-6,NA,many,TRBV20-1,15,CSAREGRWDNSPLHF,TGCAGTGCTAGGGAGGGACGGTGGGATAATTCACCCCTCCACTTT
TRBJ2-7,TRBD1,few,TRBV5-5,16,CASSAGTGGRTYEQYF,TGTGCCAGCAGCGCAGGGACAGGGGGCAGAACCTACGAGCAGTACTTC
TRBJ2-3,TRBD2,many,TRBV6-2/TRBV6-3,16,CASSYTSGTYTDTQYF,TGTGCCAGCAGTTACACTAGCGGGACATACACAGATACGCAGTATTTT
TRBJ2-5,TRBD1,few,TRBV5-1,15,CASSGQGAFGETQYF,TGCGCCAGCAGTGGACAGGGGGCCTTCGGGGAGACCCAGTACTTC
TRBJ2-5,TRBD1,NA,TRBV20-1,15,CSAREEGGTGVQGYF,TGCAGTGCTAGGGAAGAGGGAGGGACAGGGGTTCAAGGGTACTTC
TRBJ2-7,TRBD2,NA,TRBV6-4,15,CASSPLAGVPYEQYF,TGTGCCAGCAGTCCACTAGCGGGAGTCCCCTACGAGCAGTACTTC
TRBJ1-2,NA,NA,TRBV5-1,15,CASSPAAGLSYGYTF,TGCGCCAGCAGCCCGGCGGCAGGGCTATCCTATGGCTACACCTTC
TRBJ2-1,NA,few,TRBV6-2/TRBV6-3,12,CTSSYANNEQFF,TGTACCAGCAGTTACGCCAACAATGAGCAGTTCTTC
TRBJ1-2,TRBD1,few,TRBV18,14,CASSPYRGDYGYTF,TGTGCCAGCTCACCATACAGGGGAGACTATGGCTACACCTTC
TRBJ2-5,TRBD2,many,TRBV6-1,14,CASSLTSGSETQYF,TGTGCCAGCAGCCTCACTAGCGGGAGTGAGACCCAGTACTTC
TRBJ2-1,TRBD2,many,TRBV20-1,14,CSARDYRIVREQFF,TGCAGTGCTCGGGACTACCGGATTGTACGTGAGCAGTTCTTC
TRBJ2-1,TRBD1,many,TRBV7-9,15,CASSFDRGFYNEQFF,TGTGCCAGCAGCTTCGACAGGGGATTCTACAATGAGCAGTTCTTC
TRBJ2-4,TRBD1,many,TRBV27,18,CASSPTLQGAGAKNIQYF,TGTGCCAGCAGTCCAACATTACAGGGGGCGGGGGCCAAAAACATTCAGTACTTC
TRBJ1-1,NA,many,TRBV20-1,15,CSARDETVMNTEAFF,TGCAGTGCTAGAGACGAAACAGTGATGAACACTGAAGCTTTCTTT
TRBJ1-2,NA,few,TRBV4-1,15,CASSQDPTANYGYTF,TGCGCCAGCAGCCAAGACCCGACGGCTAACTATGGCTACACCTTC
TRBJ1-1,NA,many,TRBV27,16,CASSTLRGMMNTEAFF,TGTGCCAGCAGCACCCTCAGGGGAATGATGAACACTGAAGCTTTCTTT
TRBJ1-2,TRBD1,NA,TRBV29-1,13,CSVEDFTGDGYTF,TGCAGCGTTGAAGACTTTACAGGGGATGGCTACACCTTC
TRBJ2-1,NA,few,TRBV11-2,15,CASSTDPLSGNEQFF,TGTGCCAGCAGCACGGACCCCCTGTCTGGGAATGAGCAGTTCTTC
TRBJ2-1,TRBD1,NA,TRBV16,13,CASSMTGVSEQFF,TGTGCCAGCTCGATGACAGGGGTGAGTGAGCAGTTCTTC
TRBJ2-7,NA,many,TRBV12-3/TRBV12-4,11,CASSTDRPQYF,TGTGCCAGCAGTACCGACAGGCCGCAGTACTTC
TRBJ2-1,TRBD2,NA,TRBV4-1,16,CASNHAGGGSYNEQFF,TGCGCCAGCAATCACGCGGGGGGGGGCTCCTACAATGAGCAGTTCTTC
TRBJ2-7,TRBD2,many,TRBV28,16,CASSLTPGLAGDEQYF,TGTGCCAGCAGTCTAACGCCGGGACTAGCGGGAGACGAGCAGTACTTC
TRBJ1-4,NA,NA,TRBV15,14,CATSRGLGDEKLFF,TGTGCCACCAGCAGAGGTCTTGGAGATGAAAAACTGTTTTTT
TRBJ2-1,NA,many,TRBV4-3,13,CASSPSEWREQFF,TGCGCCAGCAGCCCCTCAGAGTGGCGGGAGCAGTTCTTC
TRBJ2-4,TRBD1,many,TRBV7-2,15,CASSQGTGGVNIQYF,TGTGCCAGCAGCCAGGGGACAGGGGGGGTAAACATTCAGTACTTC
TRBJ1-2,NA,many,TRBV11-2,13,CASSLAGTTGYTF,TGTGCCAGCAGCTTAGCTGGGACAACTGGCTACACCTTC
TRBJ2-1,NA,NA,TRBV9,14,CASSVMLTDNEQFF,TGTGCCAGCAGCGTCATGTTAACGGACAATGAGCAGTTCTTC
TRBJ1-1,NA,few,TRBV30,13,CAFGRAGRTEAFF,TGTGCCTTTGGACGTGCGGGGCGCACTGAAGCTTTCTTT
TRBJ2-1,TRBD1,NA,TRBV4-1,15,CASRGPDRVGNEQFF,TGCGCCAGCAGAGGCCCGGACAGGGTGGGTAATGAGCAGTTCTTC
TRBJ2-1,TRBD2,NA,TRBV9,14,CASSGTRDGVEQFF,TGTGCCAGCAGCGGGACTAGAGACGGGGTTGAGCAGTTCTTC
TRBJ1-6,NA,few,TRBV25-1,16,CASSVRGGAGNSPLHF,TGTGCCAGCAGTGTGAGGGGAGGGGCGGGGAATTCACCCCTCCACTTT
TRBJ2-2,TRBD2,many,TRBV7-2,15,CASSPRLASPGELFF,TGTGCCAGCAGCCCTCGACTAGCAAGCCCCGGGGAGCTGTTTTTT
TRBJ2-6,TRBD2,many,TRBV12-3/TRBV12-4,17,CASSSRTSLSGANVLTF,TGTGCCAGCAGTTCCAGGACTAGCCTCTCTGGGGCCAACGTCCTGACTTTC
TRBJ2-7,TRBD1,many,TRBV2,13,CASGSQGQGEQYF,TGTGCCAGCGGCTCTCAGGGACAGGGTGAGCAGTACTTC